This T cell receptor beta chain was identified during a study of T cells in Graves' hyperthyroidism and ophthalmopathy. Overall study findings and caveats: A model using 13 V-J features told ophthalmopathy apart from stable hyperthyroidism.

RNA transcripts yielded amplified TCR beta CDR3 regions. TCR CDR3 underwent first-round RT-PCR with the HTBI primer set. TCRdb redid the calling of the multiplex PCR reads with MiXCR, one entry per CDR3 protein. The data contain about 210,000 distinct CDR3 sequences, 15% to 20% of them singletons. The germline CDR1 and CDR2 sequences are MGHRA and YSYEKL. V shed 10 bases and J 5 bases; nucleotides not matched to a gene: 9. This CDR3 comprises 13 residues. This clonotype has more than one count but fewer than ten. The antigen is not known. Patients with uncontrolled infections, other autoimmune diseases, pregnancy or lactation were excluded. Isolation of PBMCs was performed on 8 to 10 ml fresh peripheral blood.

The source is a man between 50 and 59 years old with Graves' hyperthyroidism. The gene calls are TRBV4-1 and TRBJ2-5; TRBD2 matches at 8 bases. The sequenced material came from blood. CDR3 residues: CATSRGGAETQYF. The CDR3 nucleotides read TGCGCCACCTCACGGGGGGGCGCGGAGACCCAGTACTTC.